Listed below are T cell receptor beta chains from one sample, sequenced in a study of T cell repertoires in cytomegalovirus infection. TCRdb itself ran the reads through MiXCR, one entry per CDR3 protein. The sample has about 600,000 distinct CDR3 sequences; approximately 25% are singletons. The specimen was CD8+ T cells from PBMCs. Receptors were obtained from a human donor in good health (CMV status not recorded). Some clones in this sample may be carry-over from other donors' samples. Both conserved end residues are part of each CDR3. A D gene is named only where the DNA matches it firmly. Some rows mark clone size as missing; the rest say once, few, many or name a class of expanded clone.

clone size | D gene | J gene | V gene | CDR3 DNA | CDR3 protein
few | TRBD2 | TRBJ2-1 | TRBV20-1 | TGCAGTGCTCAGGCAGGACTAGCAAAGAATGAGCAGTTCTTC | CSAQAGLAKNEQFF
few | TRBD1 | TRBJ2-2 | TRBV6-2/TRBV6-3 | TGTGCCAGCAGTCCCTCCCCGGACAGGGCGGGCACCGGGGAGCTGTTTTTT | CASSPSPDRAGTGELFF
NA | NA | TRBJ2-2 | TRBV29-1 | TGCAGCGGTGAGAGCCTAGAGGGCACCGGGGAGCTGTTTTTT | CSGESLEGTGELFF
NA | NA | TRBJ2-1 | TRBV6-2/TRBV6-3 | TGTGCCAGCAGTGTACTCGGGCTGGACAATGAGCAGTTCTTC | CASSVLGLDNEQFF
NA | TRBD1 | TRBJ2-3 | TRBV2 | TGTGCCAGCAGCGGTGACCTCGGGGGACAGGGGATAGATACGCAGTATTTT | CASSGDLGGQGIDTQYF
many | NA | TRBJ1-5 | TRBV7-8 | TGTGCCAGCAGACGTGAGACCGGCAATCAGCCCCAGCATTTT | CASRRETGNQPQHF
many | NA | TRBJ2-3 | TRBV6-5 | TGTGCCAGCAGAGTCGGTCTCGGAGGTACAGATACGCAGTATTTT | CASRVGLGGTDTQYF
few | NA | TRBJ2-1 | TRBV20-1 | TGCAGTGCTAGAGATCGCGGCCGCGGGGGCCACTACAATGAGCAGTTCTTC | CSARDRGRGGHYNEQFF
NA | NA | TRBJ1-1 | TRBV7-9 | TGTGCCAGCAGCTTGGGGGGAATCCCTGAAGCTTTCTTT | CASSLGGIPEAFF
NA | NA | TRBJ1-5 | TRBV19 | TGTGCCAGTAGTACTCGTCGACAGATCAATCAGCCCCAGCATTTT | CASSTRRQINQPQHF
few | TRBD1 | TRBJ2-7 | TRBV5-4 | TGTGCCAGCAGCTCAGAGGGACAGGGGGACGAGCAGTACTTC | CASSSEGQGDEQYF
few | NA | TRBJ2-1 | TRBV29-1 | TGCAGCGTTGGGCGGGGGCCTTACAATGAGCAGTTCTTC | CSVGRGPYNEQFF
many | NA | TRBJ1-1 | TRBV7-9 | TGTGCCAGCAGCCTCCACCAAGCTGAAGCTTTCTTT | CASSLHQAEAFF
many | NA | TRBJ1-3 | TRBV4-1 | TGCGCCAGCAGCCAAGAAGTATCGCCGGACACCATATATTTT | CASSQEVSPDTIYF
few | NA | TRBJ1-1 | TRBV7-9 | TGTGCCAGCAGCTCACCGACAGAATACACTGAAGCTTTCTTT | CASSSPTEYTEAFF
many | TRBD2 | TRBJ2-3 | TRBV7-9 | TGTGCCAGCAGCCTACTAGCGGGGGAGGATACGCAGTATTTT | CASSLLAGEDTQYF
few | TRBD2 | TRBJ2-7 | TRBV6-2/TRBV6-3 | TGTGCCAGCATTACCCAAGCGGGGGTTCTCCGTGGGGACGAGCAGTACTTC | CASITQAGVLRGDEQYF
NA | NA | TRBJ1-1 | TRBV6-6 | TGTGCCAGCAATGAATGGGGGGGTAGGGCCACTGAAGCTTTCTTT | CASNEWGGRATEAFF
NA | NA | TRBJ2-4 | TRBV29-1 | TGCAGCGTTGAGGGGTGGGGAAACATTCAGTACTTC | CSVEGWGNIQYF
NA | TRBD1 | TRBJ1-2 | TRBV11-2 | TGTGCCAGCAGCTTAAATTGGAGACAGGGGCCAGATAACTATGGCTACACCTTC | CASSLNWRQGPDNYGYTF
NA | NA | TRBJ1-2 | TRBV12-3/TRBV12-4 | TGTGCCAGTTTTGGCTATGGCTACACCTTC | CASFGYGYTF
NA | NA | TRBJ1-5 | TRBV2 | TGTGCCAGCTATGGACAGATGGATCAGCCCCAGCATTTT | CASYGQMDQPQHF
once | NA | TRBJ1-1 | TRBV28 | TGTGCCAGCACCCTGGACGGAGTGAACACTGAAGCTTTCTTT | CASTLDGVNTEAFF
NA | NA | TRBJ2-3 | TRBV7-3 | TGTGCCAGCAGCCTAAAGGGTCGGTTGGCCTCAGATACGCAGTATTTT | CASSLKGRLASDTQYF
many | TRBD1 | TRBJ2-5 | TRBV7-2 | TGTGCCAGCAGCTTAGCCGGGACAGCCCAAGAGACCCAGTACTTC | CASSLAGTAQETQYF
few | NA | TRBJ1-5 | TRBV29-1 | TGCAGCGTAGGGGGGGGGAATCAGCCCCAGCATTTT | CSVGGGNQPQHF
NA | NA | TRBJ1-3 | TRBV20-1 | TGCAGTGCTCGCGACAGTAGCTCTGGAAACACCATATATTTT | CSARDSSSGNTIYF
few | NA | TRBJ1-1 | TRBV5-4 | TGTGCCCTCAGGACGGCGAACACTGAAGCTTTCTTT | CALRTANTEAFF
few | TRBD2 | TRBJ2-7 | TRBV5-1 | TGCGCCAGCAGACCCAGGACTAGCGGGGGATACGAGCAGTACTTC | CASRPRTSGGYEQYF
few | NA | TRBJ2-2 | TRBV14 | TGTGCCAGCAGCCACTTAAACACGAACACCGGGGAGCTGTTTTTT | CASSHLNTNTGELFF
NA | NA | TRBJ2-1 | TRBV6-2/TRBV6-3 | TGTGCCAGCAGTTACTTCCTAGGCCATGAGCAGTTCTTC | CASSYFLGHEQFF
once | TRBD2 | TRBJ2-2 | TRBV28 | TGTGCCAACAGTTCGAGACTAGCGGGGCCTTCAAGGAACACCGGGGAGCTGTTTTTT | CANSSRLAGPSRNTGELFF
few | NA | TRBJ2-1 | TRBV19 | TGTGCCAGTAGGGACCCAAACAATGAGCAGTTCTTC | CASRDPNNEQFF
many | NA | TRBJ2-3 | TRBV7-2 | TGTGCCAGCAGCTTAGGGGAGAGCACAGATACGCAGTATTTT | CASSLGESTDTQYF
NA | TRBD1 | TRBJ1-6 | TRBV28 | TGTGCCAGCCGCCCGACAGGGCTGATGGGCTATAATTCACCCCTCCACTTT | CASRPTGLMGYNSPLHF
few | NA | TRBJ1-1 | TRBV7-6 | TGTGCCAGCAGCTTAGAGGCCTATTCCGGCACTGAAGCTTTCTTT | CASSLEAYSGTEAFF
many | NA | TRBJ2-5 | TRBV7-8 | TGTGCCAGCAGCTTAGAGCAGGAGACCCAGTACTTC | CASSLEQETQYF
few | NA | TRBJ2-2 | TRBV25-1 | TGTGCCAGCAGTGATGGCCCCCCGCTCTACTCCCTAGGGAACACCGGGGAGCTGTTTTTT | CASSDGPPLYSLGNTGELFF
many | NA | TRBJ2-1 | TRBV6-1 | TGTGCCAGCAGTCCCCCACGGGACGACAATGAGCAGTTCTTC | CASSPPRDDNEQFF
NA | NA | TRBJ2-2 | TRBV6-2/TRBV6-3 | TGTGCCAGCAGCTCCCGTATCGGCAGGCCCTCTCGGAACACCGGGGAGCTGTTTTTT | CASSSRIGRPSRNTGELFF
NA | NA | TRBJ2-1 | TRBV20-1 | TGCAGTGCTAGAGTAGCGCGGTACAATGAGCAGTTCTTC | CSARVARYNEQFF
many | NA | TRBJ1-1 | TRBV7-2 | TGTGCCAGCAGCTTAGATCACAGGAAAGCTTTCTTT | CASSLDHRKAFF
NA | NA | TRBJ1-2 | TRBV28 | TGTGCCAGCAGTTTGCGGGTCCTAAACTATGGCTACACCTTC | CASSLRVLNYGYTF
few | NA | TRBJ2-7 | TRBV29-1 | TGCAGCGTTGAAGATAGGGTTTACGAGCAGTACTTC | CSVEDRVYEQYF
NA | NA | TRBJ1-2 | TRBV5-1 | TGCGCCAGCACCGAAGACGGGGGCTCCCTCTATAACTATGGCTACACCTTC | CASTEDGGSLYNYGYTF